The sequence of this T cell receptor beta chain was determined in a study of blood T cell repertoires in COVID-19. Across the study: Whether acute or convalescent, the COVID-19 samples came from the United States, Italy and Spain.

As processed by the authors: How many nucleated cells were present was estimated from reference gene primer amplification. Sequencing was performed with immunoSEQ multiplex PCR; in TCRdb, only in-frame clones are kept and a portion is missing. V and J calls and clone size follow that table, whereas D and trimming were derived from the DNA. The table records approximately 280,000 clones, 86% of them present only once. Participants were aged 18 to 89 years from around 25 US areas. All recovered Cohort 3 donors got two negative PCRs, got clearance, or saw symptom resolution. In germline, CDR1 is SNHLY, CDR2 FYNNEI. This CDR3 region has 13 residues. V was trimmed by 1 base and J by 6 bases, leaving 10 bases between them.

The sample comprised PBMCs or T cells enriched from blood (not recorded which). This TCR derives from a woman between 18 and 30 years old who had recovered from COVID-19. The chain combines TRBV2 with TRBJ2-7; D remains unclear. CDR3 amino acids: CASSEGFVAEQYF. The CDR3 DNA is TGTGCCAGCAGTGAAGGTTTCGTGGCCGAGCAGTACTTC.